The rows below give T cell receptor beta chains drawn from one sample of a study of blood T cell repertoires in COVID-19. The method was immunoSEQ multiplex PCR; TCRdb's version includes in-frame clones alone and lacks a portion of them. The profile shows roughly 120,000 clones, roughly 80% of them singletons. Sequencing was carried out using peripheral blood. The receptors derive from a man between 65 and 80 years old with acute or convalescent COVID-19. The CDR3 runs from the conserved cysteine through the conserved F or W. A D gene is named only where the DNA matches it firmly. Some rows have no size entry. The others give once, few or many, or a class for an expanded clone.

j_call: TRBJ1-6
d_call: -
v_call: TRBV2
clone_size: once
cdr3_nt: TGTGCCAGCAGTGAGCGGGCTTCAGGAGATAATTCACCCCTCCACTTT
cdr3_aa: CASSERASGDNSPLHF

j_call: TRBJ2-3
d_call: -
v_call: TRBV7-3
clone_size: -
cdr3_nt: TGTGCCAGCAGCGCCCTCGGGGAGTCGCAGTATTTT
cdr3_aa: CASSALGESQYF

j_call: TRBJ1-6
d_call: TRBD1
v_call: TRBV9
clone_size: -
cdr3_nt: TGTGCCAGCAGTTCAGGGGGCGGTGGATCTAATTCACCCCTCCACTTT
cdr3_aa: CASSSGGGGSNSPLHF

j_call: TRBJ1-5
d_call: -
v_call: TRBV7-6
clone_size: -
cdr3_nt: TGTGCCAGCAGCCCCCCCGAGGGGGCCCAGCATTTT
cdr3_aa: CASSPPEGAQHF

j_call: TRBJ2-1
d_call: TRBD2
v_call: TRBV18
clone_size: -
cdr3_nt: TGTGCCAGCTCACCCCCGGGACTAGCGGGAGGATTAAATGAGCAGTTCTTC
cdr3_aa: CASSPPGLAGGLNEQFF

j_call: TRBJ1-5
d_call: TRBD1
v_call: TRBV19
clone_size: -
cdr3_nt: TGTGCCAGTAGTGTACCACAGGGGGCACGGCAGCCCCAGCATTTT
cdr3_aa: CASSVPQGARQPQHF

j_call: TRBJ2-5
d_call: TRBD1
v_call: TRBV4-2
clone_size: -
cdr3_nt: TGTGCCAGCAGCCGCCGACAGGGACAGCAAGAGACCCAGTACTTC
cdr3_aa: CASSRRQGQQETQYF

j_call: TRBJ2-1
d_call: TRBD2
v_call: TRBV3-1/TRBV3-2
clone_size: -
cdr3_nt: TGTGCCAGCAGCCAAGACACCAGCGGGAGAAGGGACAATGAGCAGTTCTTC
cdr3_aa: CASSQDTSGRRDNEQFF

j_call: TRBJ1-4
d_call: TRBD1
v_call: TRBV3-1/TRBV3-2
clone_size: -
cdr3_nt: TGTGCCAGCAGCCAAGCGACCCTCGGGACAGGGGATGAAAAACTGTTTTTT
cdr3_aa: CASSQATLGTGDEKLFF

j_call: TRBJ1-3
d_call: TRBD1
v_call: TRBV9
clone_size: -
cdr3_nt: TGTGCCAGCAGCGAAAGGGACAGGGGACGAAACACCATATATTTT
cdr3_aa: CASSERDRGRNTIYF

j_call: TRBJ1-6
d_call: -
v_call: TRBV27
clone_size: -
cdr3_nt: TGTGCCAGCAGCCCCGGGGGATATAATTCACCCCTCCACTTT
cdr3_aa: CASSPGGYNSPLHF